The present TCR beta chain was sequenced within a study of low-dose radiotherapy and immunotherapy resistance in tumors. In the case of this clonotype: A single base is all that separates this from a far larger clone, so a read error is likely.

The time point: after trial treatment. Documented treatment: LDRT plus nivolumab, ipilimumab, low-dose cyclophosphamide and aspirin (RACIN trial). With TRAV- and TRBV-specific primers, first-strand cDNA was made, covering the alpha and beta chains. A roughly 20-cycle PCR with a constant-region primer and V-primer adapter amplified TCRs. The mRNA which had been isolated was amplified by in vitro transcription. TCRdb reprocessed the reads with MiXCR, giving one entry per CDR3 protein. The sample consists of some 57,000 distinct CDR3 sequences, 23% of them appearing once. Germline assignment: CDR1 SGHNT and CDR2 YYREEE (reference sequence). The CDR3 is made up of 19 amino acids.

This receptor was taken from a male donor with prostate cancer. Sequenced here: PBMCs, sampled after low-dose radiotherapy plus immunotherapy. This chain uses TRBV5-4 with TRBJ2-7; D possibly corresponds to TRBD1 (6 bases). The J call may be wrong; the DNA end is better matched by TRBJ2-5. CDR3 region: CDSSSPHTQKGTLQETQYF. In DNA, the CDR3 is TGTGACAGCAGCTCCCCCCACACGCAAAAAGGGACACTTCAAGAGACCCAGTACTTC.